Listed below are T cell receptor beta chains from one sample, sequenced in a study of shared clonotypes between healthy human individuals. Libraries were prepared by immunoSEQ multiplex PCR; TCRdb keeps only in-frame clonotypes and omits some of them. The table has 2 million to 2.5 million clones, over 90% seen once. Sequencing was carried out using naive CD4+ T cells from PBMCs. The receptors stem from a man younger than 35 in good health. Some clones in this sample may be carry-over from other donors' samples. Both conserved end residues are trimmed from each CDR3.

V: TRBV14
J: TRBJ2-5
CDR3: ASSQDFVGKEETQY

V: TRBV5-1
J: TRBJ2-5
CDR3: ASSPGPQETQY

V: TRBV28
J: TRBJ1-1
CDR3: ASSLAGIMNTEAF

V: TRBV27
J: TRBJ1-3
CDR3: ASSRRTGSGNTIY

V: TRBV10-3
J: TRBJ2-5
CDR3: AISPGETQY

V: TRBV2
J: TRBJ1-2
CDR3: ASSAQGGYT

V: TRBV12-5
J: TRBJ1-2
CDR3: ASGLSPGIGYT

V: TRBV5-1
J: TRBJ2-2
CDR3: ASSSGLGGGTGELF

V: TRBV28
J: TRBJ1-5
CDR3: ASSRSGNRGNQPQH

V: TRBV10-3
J: TRBJ1-2
CDR3: AITPTGQSNYGYT

V: TRBV29-1
J: TRBJ1-1
CDR3: SVRGTEAF

V: TRBV15
J: TRBJ2-1
CDR3: ATGTTNTGEQF

V: TRBV11-2
J: TRBJ1-2
CDR3: ASSPGDYRNYGYT

V: TRBV4-1
J: TRBJ1-5
CDR3: ASSQGRYNSNQPQH

V: TRBV14
J: TRBJ2-2
CDR3: ASNSLTGESTGELF

V: TRBV5-1
J: TRBJ1-1
CDR3: ASSLSTGSTEAF

V: TRBV5-1
J: TRBJ2-6
CDR3: ASSSGTGGAGANVLT

V: TRBV28
J: TRBJ1-1
CDR3: ATLSGGRDTEAF

V: TRBV7-9
J: TRBJ2-7
CDR3: ASSREGGQY

V: TRBV6-5
J: TRBJ2-7
CDR3: ASSYSGQGRKEQY

V: TRBV6-1
J: TRBJ2-3
CDR3: ASSWDIKRTDTQY

V: TRBV18
J: TRBJ2-7
CDR3: ASSPGQSPAYEQY

V: TRBV5-4
J: TRBJ2-1
CDR3: ASSLAQIGGNEQF

V: TRBV7-9
J: TRBJ1-2
CDR3: ASSQTPAGGYT

V: TRBV19
J: TRBJ2-5
CDR3: ASSGGGKGHQETQY

V: TRBV27
J: TRBJ1-5
CDR3: ASSVGGVSNQPQH

V: TRBV14
J: TRBJ2-1
CDR3: ASSLLYGQGTNEQF

V: TRBV9
J: TRBJ2-1
CDR3: ASSVDPGLSYNEQF

V: TRBV6-6
J: TRBJ2-7
CDR3: ASSYSFGIEQY

V: TRBV5-1
J: TRBJ2-2
CDR3: ASSLGQAGELF

V: TRBV6-5
J: TRBJ2-5
CDR3: ASSKDKEIY

V: TRBV28
J: TRBJ1-6
CDR3: ASSLYRTDSPLH

V: TRBV7-2
J: TRBJ1-2
CDR3: ASSPDRTSNYGYT

V: TRBV7-8
J: TRBJ2-3
CDR3: ASSAYIQGGDTQY

V: TRBV4-1
J: TRBJ1-3
CDR3: ASSQGAGSSGNTIY

V: TRBV18
J: TRBJ2-7
CDR3: ASSRQGADYEQY

V: TRBV2
J: TRBJ1-5
CDR3: ASSERTTDSPQH

V: TRBV28
J: TRBJ2-3
CDR3: ASSSPKRGTDTQY

V: TRBV23-1
J: TRBJ1-2
CDR3: ASSQSRQIYGYT

V: TRBV19
J: TRBJ2-5
CDR3: ASNPGPSQETQY

V: TRBV11-2
J: TRBJ1-6
CDR3: ASSLRDRGYNSPLH

V: TRBV5-4
J: TRBJ2-2
CDR3: ASSTNEGKYTGELF

V: TRBV2
J: TRBJ2-7
CDR3: ASRGTGGTYEQY

V: TRBV2
J: TRBJ1-5
CDR3: ASSLDRAPNQPQH

V: TRBV9
J: TRBJ2-1
CDR3: ASSSGGSGSYNEQF

V: TRBV5-8
J: TRBJ1-1
CDR3: ASSERGKNTEAF

V: TRBV15
J: TRBJ2-5
CDR3: ATSLAQETQY

V: TRBV4-1
J: TRBJ2-1
CDR3: ASSQDSNVAQF

V: TRBV7-6
J: TRBJ2-7
CDR3: ASSLATGHYSYEQY

V: TRBV2
J: TRBJ1-1
CDR3: ASSENWTGSEAF

V: TRBV9
J: TRBJ2-2
CDR3: ASSVGHRGLASNTGELF

V: TRBV28
J: TRBJ2-7
CDR3: ASSTSSGSNYEQY

V: TRBV5-6
J: TRBJ2-1
CDR3: ASSPGLAAVQF

V: TRBV7-2
J: TRBJ2-1
CDR3: ASSYSGTGAYNEQF

V: TRBV15
J: TRBJ1-5
CDR3: ATSRPPRDSQPQH

V: TRBV25-1
J: TRBJ1-2
CDR3: ASSETGGVGNT

V: TRBV28
J: TRBJ1-5
CDR3: ASSLGPGQGDQPQH